This is a list of T cell receptor beta chains from one sample in a study of blood T cell repertoires in COVID-19. Clones were sequenced by immunoSEQ multiplex PCR, and TCRdb holds only the in-frame ones, with some missing. The sample yields approximately 25,000 clones, 80% to 90% seen once. The sequencing input was peripheral blood. Receptors were obtained from a man in his forties or fifties with active COVID-19. CDR3s include the opening cysteine and the closing phenylalanine or tryptophan. The order of the fields is J gene, V gene, clone size, D gene, CDR3 protein, CDR3 DNA. A D gene is named only where the DNA matches it firmly. Clone sizes are given selectively: once, few, many, or a class where the clone is expanded.

>TRBJ2-3|TRBV7-2|few|TRBD2
CASSDFPSGAGTDTQYF
TGTGCCAGCAGCGATTTCCCTAGCGGGGCAGGGACAGATACGCAGTATTTT
>TRBJ2-1|TRBV7-9|-|-
CASSLVGERNEQFF
TGTGCCAGCAGCTTAGTTGGGGAGAGAAATGAGCAGTTCTTC
>TRBJ2-2|TRBV24-1|-|TRBD1
CATSDLPPGTGGTGELFF
TGTGCCACCAGTGATTTGCCCCCCGGAACAGGGGGGACCGGGGAGCTGTTTTTT
>TRBJ2-1|TRBV6-5|-|TRBD2
CASRSTSGRANEQFF
TGTGCCAGCAGGTCGACTAGCGGGAGAGCGAATGAGCAGTTCTTC
>TRBJ2-1|TRBV7-9|-|TRBD2
CASSPASGISYNEQFF
TGTGCCAGCAGTCCTGCTAGCGGGATCTCCTACAATGAGCAGTTCTTC
>TRBJ1-1|TRBV25-1|-|TRBD1
CASSGGQLDTEAFF
TGTGCCAGCAGTGGGGGACAGCTAGACACTGAAGCTTTCTTT
>TRBJ1-6|TRBV28|-|-
CASSLSTFNSPLHF
TGTGCCAGCAGTTTAAGTACATTTAATTCACCCCTCCACTTT
>TRBJ2-3|TRBV2|-|-
CASSEVSSTDTQYF
TGTGCCAGCAGTGAAGTCTCTAGCACAGATACGCAGTATTTT
>TRBJ1-5|TRBV14|few|TRBD1
CASSRQGALGPQHF
TGTGCCAGCAGTCGACAGGGGGCTTTAGGGCCCCAGCATTTT
>TRBJ2-3|TRBV21-1|-|-
CASSNKEGLAGEESTDTQYF
TGTGCCAGCAGCAATAAGGAGGGGCTAGCGGGAGAAGAGAGCACAGATACGCAGTATTTT
>TRBJ2-1|TRBV7-2|-|TRBD2
CASSPMRSGNEQFF
TGTGCCAGCAGCCCTATGAGGAGCGGGAACGAGCAGTTCTTC
>TRBJ1-6|TRBV5-6|few|-
CASSQQGSSYNSPLHF
TGTGCCAGCAGCCAGCAGGGAAGCTCCTATAATTCACCCCTCCACTTT
>TRBJ1-3|TRBV27|-|-
CASKTLGGSGNTIYF
TGTGCCAGCAAAACCCTGGGAGGTTCTGGAAACACCATATATTTT
>TRBJ1-1|TRBV19|few|-
CASSIGNWNTEAFF
TGTGCCAGTAGTATAGGTAATTGGAACACTGAAGCTTTCTTT
>TRBJ2-3|TRBV19|-|TRBD1
CASSMPRGRTDTQYF
TGTGCCAGTAGTATGCCCAGGGGGCGAACAGATACGCAGTATTTT
>TRBJ1-2|TRBV9|-|TRBD1
CASSVYRGDYGYTF
TGTGCCAGCAGCGTTTACAGGGGTGACTATGGCTACACCTTC
>TRBJ1-4|TRBV7-9|-|-
CASSFARDEEKLFF
TGTGCCAGCAGCTTTGCGCGGGATGAGGAAAAACTGTTTTTT
>TRBJ1-1|TRBV24-1|-|-
CATSDRGFTEAFF
TGTGCCACCAGTGACAGGGGATTCACTGAAGCTTTCTTT
>TRBJ1-2|TRBV13|-|TRBD1
CASSDRGDFGVFNYGYTF
TGTGCCAGCAGCGACAGGGGGGACTTTGGGGTTTTTAACTATGGCTACACCTTC
>TRBJ1-1|TRBV3-1/TRBV3-2|-|TRBD1
CASRTGGNTEAFF
TGTGCCAGCAGAACAGGGGGGAACACTGAAGCTTTCTTT
>TRBJ1-3|TRBV4-2|-|-
CASSQDLQGEWGNTIYF
TGTGCCAGCAGCCAAGATCTACAGGGAGAGTGGGGAAACACCATATATTTT
>TRBJ2-6|TRBV2|-|TRBD1
CASGDRGLSGANVLTF
TGTGCCAGTGGGGACAGGGGACTATCTGGGGCCAACGTCCTGACTTTC
>TRBJ1-5|TRBV27|-|-
CASSSNINQPQHF
TGTGCCAGCAGTTCGAACATCAATCAGCCCCAGCATTTT
>TRBJ2-7|TRBV3-1/TRBV3-2|once|TRBD2
CASGVRGGSYEQYF
TGTGCCAGCGGCGTGCGGGGGGGGTCCTACGAGCAGTACTTC
>TRBJ2-1|TRBV19|once|TRBD2
CASSSRFTAGSSYNEQFF
TGTGCCAGTAGTTCGCGGTTCACAGCGGGAAGCTCCTACAATGAGCAGTTCTTC
>TRBJ1-2|TRBV10-1|-|TRBD1
CASSESDRSGYTF
TGCGCCAGCAGTGAGTCGGACAGGAGCGGCTACACCTTC
>TRBJ1-2|TRBV28|-|-
CASSFAGARGNYGYTF
TGTGCCAGCAGTTTTGCGGGGGCCCGCGGGAACTATGGCTACACCTTC
>TRBJ2-7|TRBV29-1|-|TRBD1
CSALGTGTSYEQYF
TGCAGCGCTTTAGGGACAGGGACATCCTACGAGCAGTACTTC
>TRBJ1-5|TRBV12-3/TRBV12-4|-|-
CASSRVPGQPQHF
TGTGCCAGCAGCCGAGTCCCTGGTCAGCCCCAGCATTTT
>TRBJ1-6|TRBV3-1/TRBV3-2|-|TRBD1
CASSQDRQGTSPLHF
TGTGCCAGCAGCCAAGATAGACAGGGGACCTCACCCCTCCACTTT
>TRBJ2-5|TRBV6-5|-|-
CASSYARGEETQYF
TGTGCCAGCAGTTATGCCAGGGGGGAAGAGACCCAGTACTTC
>TRBJ1-6|TRBV29-1|-|-
CSVKWAGRSPLHF
TGCAGCGTTAAGTGGGCAGGGCGTTCACCCCTCCACTTT
>TRBJ2-2|TRBV28|once|-
CASSSGAGDTGELFF
TGTGCCAGCAGTTCAGGGGCTGGCGACACCGGGGAGCTGTTTTTT
>TRBJ1-5|TRBV2|-|-
CASRGVSQPQHF
TGTGCCAGCAGAGGGGTATCTCAGCCCCAGCATTTT
>TRBJ2-1|TRBV12-5|-|-
CASGLVTGAGYNEQFF
TGTGCTAGTGGTTTGGTAACCGGAGCGGGCTACAATGAGCAGTTCTTC
>TRBJ2-3|TRBV6-2/TRBV6-3|-|-
CASSYGGRYTMDTQYF
TGTGCCAGCAGTTACGGAGGCAGATACACAATGGATACGCAGTATTTT
>TRBJ2-4|TRBV27|-|TRBD2
CASGPGGRGGRDIQYF
TGTGCCAGCGGACCGGGGGGGCGCGGAGGGAGAGACATTCAGTACTTC
>TRBJ2-3|TRBV19|-|TRBD2
CASTKGLAGGADTQYF
TGTGCCAGTACCAAAGGACTAGCGGGAGGGGCAGATACGCAGTATTTT
>TRBJ2-1|TRBV28|-|TRBD2
CASSSPGLALWYEQFF
TGTGCCAGCAGTTCCCCGGGACTAGCCCTTTGGTATGAGCAGTTCTTC
>TRBJ2-7|TRBV5-1|-|TRBD1
CASRGTGGLYEQYF
TGCGCCAGCAGGGGGACAGGGGGTTTATACGAGCAGTACTTC
>TRBJ2-5|TRBV25-1|-|TRBD1
CASSAGTGGWETQYF
TGTGCCAGCAGTGCCGGGACAGGGGGCTGGGAGACCCAGTACTTC
>TRBJ1-5|TRBV27|-|TRBD1
CATWTGGGNQPQHF
TGTGCCACCTGGACAGGGGGGGGCAATCAGCCCCAGCATTTT
>TRBJ2-3|TRBV3-1/TRBV3-2|-|-
CASSAPRGGTDTQYF
TGTGCCAGCAGCGCCCCCAGGGGGGGCACAGATACGCAGTATTTT
>TRBJ2-3|TRBV5-4|-|TRBD1
CASRPGTGAPDTQYF
TGTGCCAGCAGGCCCGGGACAGGGGCCCCGGATACGCAGTATTTT